Listed below are T cell receptor beta chains from one sample, sequenced in a study of metastatic and nonmetastatic thyroid tumors. TCRdb reanalyzed the PCR reads via MiXCR. The data contain 35,000 to 45,000 clones, roughly 20% of them seen just once; the ten biggest clones take up 15% to 19%. Sequenced: blood. The origin of the receptors is a female donor with papillary thyroid cancer or a benign thyroid nodule (not recorded which). Some clones in this sample may be carry-over from other donors' samples. CDR3s include the opening cysteine and the closing phenylalanine or tryptophan. A D gene is named only where the DNA matches it firmly. Clone size, where shown, is once, few, many, or a class for clones that have expanded.

CDR3aa	CDR3nt	j_gene	v_gene	abundance	d_gene
CASSYSLTRVRGANVLTF	TGTGCCAGCAGTTACTCACTCACACGAGTAAGGGGGGCCAACGTCCTGACTTTC	TRBJ2-6	TRBV6-5	-	-
CSARDSTVGEQYF	TGCAGTGCTAGAGACTCGACCGTTGGGGAGCAGTACTTC	TRBJ2-7	TRBV20-1	many	-
CSASSAASGRYEQYF	TGCAGTGCTAGTAGTGCGGCTAGCGGGAGGTACGAGCAGTACTTC	TRBJ2-7	TRBV20-1	-	TRBD2
CASSFQAGVFVGEQYF	TGTGCCAGCAGTTTCCAAGCGGGAGTGTTTGTGGGAGAGCAGTACTTC	TRBJ2-7	TRBV28	medium-sized	TRBD2
CASSYGRTEAFF	TGTGCCAGCAGTTATGGTCGGACTGAAGCTTTCTTT	TRBJ1-1	TRBV6-2/TRBV6-3	few	-
CASSQPGLAGGTRDEQFF	TGTGCCAGCAGCCAACCGGGATTAGCGGGAGGGACCCGGGATGAGCAGTTCTTC	TRBJ2-1	TRBV3-1	once	TRBD2
CSAEVSRRSNYGYTF	TGCAGTGCCGAGGTCTCCCGGCGGTCTAACTATGGCTACACCTTC	TRBJ1-2	TRBV20-1	-	-
CASSLDRETQYF	TGCGCCAGCAGCTTGGACAGGGAGACCCAGTACTTC	TRBJ2-5	TRBV5-1	many	-
CASSIDGRGRGETQYF	TGTGCCAGTAGTATAGACGGCAGGGGGAGGGGGGAGACCCAGTACTTC	TRBJ2-5	TRBV19	many	-
CASSLVAGGMDEQFF	TGCGCCAGCAGCTTGGTAGCGGGAGGAATGGATGAGCAGTTCTTC	TRBJ2-1	TRBV5-1	once	TRBD2
CSARDRGGISGDHTGELFF	TGCAGTGCTAGAGATCGAGGGGGCATAAGCGGGGACCACACCGGGGAGCTGTTTTTT	TRBJ2-2	TRBV20-1	many	-
CAWSVYGGGRAYNEQFF	TGTGCCTGGAGTGTATACGGGGGCGGGAGGGCCTACAATGAGCAGTTCTTC	TRBJ2-1	TRBV30	many	TRBD2
CASSDEGQGTQPQHF	TGTGCCAGCAGTGACGAGGGGCAGGGGACTCAGCCCCAGCATTTT	TRBJ1-5	TRBV6-4	many	-
CASSPGPPNRGSGYTF	TGTGCCAGCAGCCCGGGACCTCCAAACCGTGGTAGTGGCTACACCTTC	TRBJ1-2	TRBV7-3	-	-
CSATERASSIDTQYF	TGCAGTGCTACAGAGCGGGCCTCGTCAATAGATACGCAGTATTTT	TRBJ2-3	TRBV20-1	-	-
CASSFFSSNEQFF	TGTGCCAGCAGTTTCTTTAGTAGCAATGAGCAGTTCTTC	TRBJ2-1	TRBV27	many	-
CASSLTSGSSYEQYF	TGTGCCAGCAGCCTCACTAGCGGGAGCTCCTACGAGCAGTACTTC	TRBJ2-7	TRBV7-8	many	TRBD2